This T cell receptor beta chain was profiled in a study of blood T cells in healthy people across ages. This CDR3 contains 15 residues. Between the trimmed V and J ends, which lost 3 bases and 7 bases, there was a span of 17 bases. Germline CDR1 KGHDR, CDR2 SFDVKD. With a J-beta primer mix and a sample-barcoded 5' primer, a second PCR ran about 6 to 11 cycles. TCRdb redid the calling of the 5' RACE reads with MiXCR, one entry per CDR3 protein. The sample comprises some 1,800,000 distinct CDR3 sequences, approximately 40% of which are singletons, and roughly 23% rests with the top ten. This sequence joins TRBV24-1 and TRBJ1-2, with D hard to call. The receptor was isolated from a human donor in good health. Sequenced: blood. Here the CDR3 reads CATSDNSRNICGYTF. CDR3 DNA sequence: TGTGCCACCAGTGATAACTCCCGGAACATCTGTGGCTACACCTTC.